These 15 T cell receptor beta chains were sequenced from one sample in a study of OX40 agonist ivuxolimab in advanced cancers. Assay: immunoSEQ multiplex PCR; the TCRdb copy retains only in-frame clones and omits some. The sample shows some 80,000 clones, 84% of them seen only once. Sequences were derived from CD4+ or CD8+ T cells sorted from blood, sampled in a trial of the OX40 agonist ivuxolimab. The receptor set was obtained from an adult with an advanced solid tumor such as melanoma, head and neck, liver or kidney cancer.

The chain carries TRBV10-2 and TRBJ2-1; D ambiguous. Trimming stripped 6 bases from V and 7 bases from J, with 7 bases between. The germline V gene has CDR1 WSHSY and CDR2 SAAADI. The CDR3 contains 11 residues. Here the CDR3 DNA reads TGCGCCAGCAGCCCAGTTAATGAGCAGTTCTTC. It specifies CASSPVNEQFF.

This chain links TRBV30 with TRBJ1-4, with 9 bases identical to TRBD1. J lost 8 bases, V lost 0 bases, and 7 bases had no gene match. From germline, CDR1 is GTSNPN and CDR2 SVGIG (reference sequence). The CDR3 runs 15 residues. The CDR3 nucleotides are TGTGCCTGGAGTGTCCGAACAGGGGGCACGGAAAAACTGTTTTTT. Its protein product is CAWSVRTGGTEKLFF.

The rearrangement links TRBV7-6 to TRBJ2-1, with 8 bases lining up with TRBD2. This CDR3 is 16 amino acids long. V lost 1 base to trimming and J lost 5 bases; unmatched junction nucleotides: 7. The germline V gene has CDR1 SGHVS and CDR2 FNYEAQ. CDR3 nucleotide sequence: TGTGCCAGCAGCTTAGGGTTACTAGCGGTGGACAATGAGCAGTTCTTC. It is translated as CASSLGLLAVDNEQFF.

V is TRBV6-5 and J is TRBJ1-3, with no clear D. This CDR3 contains 14 residues. The V gene lost 2 bases and the J gene lost 0 bases, with 5 bases spanning the gap. Per the germline V gene, CDR1 is MNHEY and CDR2 is SVGAGI. The CDR3 DNA is TGTGCCAGCAGTTACGCAGGCTCTGGAAACACCATATATTTT. Translated, it gives CASSYAGSGNTIYF.

The chain combines TRBV5-1 with TRBJ1-1, with a weak D call TRBD1 (5 bases). This CDR3 contains 16 residues. V lost 2 bases to trimming and J lost 4 bases, with 18 bases between them. CDR1 is SGHRS and CDR2 is YFSETQ in the germline V gene. The DNA for the CDR3 is TGCGCCAGCAGCTTAGGGGAGGGTAGGATTGGCACTGAAGCTTTCTTT. It translates to CASSLGEGRIGTEAFF.

This rearrangement joins TRBV19 to TRBJ2-7; 11 bases align to TRBD2. The CDR3 sequence is 15 residues long. V gave up 3 bases and J gave up 3 bases; unmatched junction bases: 4. Germline V CDR1 and CDR2: LNHDA, SQIVND (reference sequence). The CDR3 reads CASSISLAGGYEQYF. DNA of the CDR3: TGTGCCAGTAGTATCTCTCTAGCGGGAGGCTACGAGCAGTACTTC. The full variable domain, in which reference TRBV19 and TRBJ2-7 provide the parts outside the CDR3, is DGGITQSPKYLFRKEGQNVTLSCEQNLNHDAMYWYRQDPGQGLRLIYYSQIVNDFQKGDIAEGYSVSREKKESFPLTVTSAQKNPTAFYLCASSISLAGGYEQYFGPGTRLTVT.

CDR3 sequence (DNA): TGTGCCTGGAGTCCGGGGACGGGTACCTACGAGCAGTACTTC. Protein: CAWSPGTGTYEQYF. The rearrangement links TRBV30 to TRBJ2-7, with D perhaps being TRBD1 or TRBD2 (5 bases each). Germline V gene data show CDR1 as GTSNPN and CDR2 as SVGIG (reference sequence). Trimming left V 2 bases short and J 2 bases short, with 13 bases between. The CDR3 sequence is 14 residues long.

V usage is TRBV7-9 and J usage is TRBJ2-7; TRBD1 agrees at 7 bases. Germline-derived CDR1 and CDR2 are SEHNR and FQNEAQ (reference sequence). This CDR3 comprises 16 residues. J gave up 1 base and V 6 bases, and 12 bases lay outside the gene matches. CDR3 DNA: TGTGCCAGCAGTAACGTAGGGACAGAGAAGTCCTACGAGCAGTACTTC. Residues: CASSNVGTEKSYEQYF.

The rearrangement uses TRBV5-8 and TRBJ1-6; tentatively, D is TRBD1 (6 bases). Per germline, CDR1 SGHTS and CDR2 YDEGEE. The germline V and J ends were trimmed by 2 bases and 10 bases, with 13 bases remaining between them. CDR3 length: 14 amino acids. CDR3 protein: CASSFGGVGSPLHF. For the CDR3, the DNA is TGTGCCAGCAGCTTTGGGGGCGTAGGATCACCCCTCCACTTT.

The chain recombines TRBV4-1 with TRBJ1-6; 8 positions match TRBD1. Germline CDR1 and CDR2: MGHRA and YSYEKL. CDR3 length: 19 amino acids. V lost 0 bases and J lost 0; bases outside the gene matches: 7. CDR3 bases: TGCGCCAGCAGCCAAGAAGACAGGGGCCCTAGCTCCTATAATTCACCCCTCCACTTT. This sequence encodes CASSQEDRGPSSYNSPLHF.

The rearrangement joins TRBV20-1 to TRBJ1-2; 8 bases align to TRBD1. The germline CDR1 and CDR2 sequences are DFQATT and SNEGSKA (reference sequence). This CDR3 has 11 amino acids. Trimming took 5 bases from V and 8 from J; bases not matched to a gene: 4. The CDR3 protein is CSAVDRGGYTF. In DNA form, the CDR3 reads TGCAGTGCTGTCGACAGGGGAGGCTACACCTTC.

This chain joins TRBV5-1 and TRBJ1-3, with 7 bases aligning to TRBD1. The CDR3 has 14 amino acids. Per germline, CDR1 SGHRS and CDR2 YFSETQ. The J segment lost 0 bases and the V segment lost 8 bases, leaving 5 bases of the junction unmatched. Written as DNA, the CDR3 is TGCGCCAGTAAACAGGGGAACTCTGGAAACACCATATATTTT. It translates to CASKQGNSGNTIYF.

This clone turned up a few times. This rearrangement joins TRBV30 to TRBJ1-5, with a possible D match to TRBD1 (6 bases). Germline assignment: CDR1 GTSNPN and CDR2 SVGIG (reference sequence). V shed 1 base and J shed 7 bases, with 11 bases lying between them. This CDR3 region has 13 residues. CDR3 in amino acids: CAWSGGQFQPQHF. The CDR3 DNA is TGTGCCTGGAGTGGGGGGCAGTTCCAGCCCCAGCATTTT.

The chain couples TRBV9 to TRBJ2-3, with D perhaps given as TRBD1 or TRBD2 (5 bases each). Between the trimmed V and J ends, which lost 0 bases and 0 bases, there was a span of 11 bases. The CDR3 is made up of 16 amino acids. From germline, CDR1 is SGDLS and CDR2 YYNGEE. This CDR3 reads CASSVEGRGSTDTQYF. CDR3 DNA: TGTGCCAGCAGCGTAGAGGGACGAGGTAGCACAGATACGCAGTATTTT.

This clone was detected a few times. This chain joins TRBV5-1 and TRBJ2-1; 7 nucleotides match TRBD2. Germline CDR1 reads SGHRS; CDR2 reads YFSETQ. The J segment lost 0 bases and the V segment lost 3 bases, leaving 12 bases of the junction unmatched. This CDR3 comprises 18 residues. The CDR3 protein is CASSSYPPGLSSYNEQFF. CDR3 sequence (DNA): TGCGCCAGCAGCTCTTACCCCCCGGGACTAAGCTCCTACAATGAGCAGTTCTTC.